This TCR beta chain was identified during a study of blood T cell repertoires in COVID-19. Across the whole study: Both acute and convalescent COVID-19 samples were obtained from the United States, Italy and Spain. T cells, B-cell-depleted T cells, or PBMCs provided the cDNA or gDNA that served as material.

In the study's own analysis: Amplification of reference gene primers was used by the study to estimate nucleated cell counts. Clones were read by immunoSEQ multiplex PCR, and TCRdb kept only the in-frame ones, dropping some. V, J and clone size derive from that table, while D and trimming were established from the DNA sequence. The profile shows tens of thousands of clones, roughly 80% of them singletons. V dropped 3 bases and J dropped 5; count of bases not matched to a gene: 11. Germline-derived CDR1 and CDR2 are WNHNN and SYGVQD (reference sequence). The CDR3 contains 16 residues. This TCR came from a man aged 45-65 years with acute or convalescent COVID-19. Source material: peripheral blood. The V and J genes are TRBV10-1 and TRBJ2-7, with 9 bases that match TRBD1. CDR3 region: CASSDPSGQGYDEQYF. The CDR3 bases are TGCGCCAGCAGTGATCCCTCGGGACAGGGTTACGACGAGCAGTACTTC.